Listed here are 9 T cell receptor beta chains from one sample, sequenced in a study of robustness of blood B and T cell sequencing. The cDNA carried a universal priming site added by a 5' template-switch oligo. Each cDNA molecule was tagged by a 12-nucleotide random UMI. One entry per CDR3 protein results from TCRdb running MiXCR on the PCR reads. Of some 1,600 distinct CDR3 sequences listed, 55% to 75% are singletons. Instead of genomic DNA, mRNA was used to measure TCR beta repertoires. Sample: peripheral blood. These receptor sequences come from a human donor in good health.

The chain couples TRBV20-1 to TRBJ1-5; D is perhaps TRBD1 (5 bases). Trimming stripped 3 bases from V and 3 bases from J, with 9 bases between. Germline CDR1 is DFQATT and CDR2 is SNEGSKA (reference sequence). CDR3 length equals 13 residues. The CDR3, as DNA: TGCAGTGCTAGGGGGGGGAACAATCAGCCCCAGCATTTT. It encodes CSARGGNNQPQHF.

This clonotype was detected once. This rearrangement joins TRBV7-9 to TRBJ1-2, with D perhaps TRBD1 (5 bases). Germline V gene data show CDR1 as SEHNR and CDR2 as FQNEAQ (reference sequence). V lost 7 bases to trimming and J lost 3 bases, with 18 bases between them. The CDR3 runs to 15 residues. The CDR3 protein is CASTPGQGPYYGYTF. The CDR3 DNA follows: TGTGCCAGCACCCCGGGGCAGGGACCCTACTATGGCTACACCTTC.

Written as DNA, the CDR3 is TGTGCCAGCAGTTACTATAGGGCCGGGACAGGGGACACTGAAGCTTTCTTT. Protein sequence: CASSYYRAGTGDTEAFF. The rearrangement links TRBV6-5 to TRBJ1-1; 10 nucleotides align to TRBD1. Germline CDR1 and CDR2: MNHEY and SVGAGI. The ends lost 1 base at V and 3 bases at J; junction bases unmatched: 8. This CDR3 contains 17 residues.

The chain's CDR3 is CSVEGQTYEQYF. The DNA of the CDR3 is TGCAGCGTTGAGGGACAGACCTACGAGCAGTACTTC. The rearrangement uses TRBV29-1 and TRBJ2-7, with 7 nucleotides matching TRBD1. The trim removed 3 bases at V and 2 bases at J, leaving 1 base unmatched. This CDR3 has 12 residues. CDR1 and CDR2 (germline): SQVTM, ANQGSEA.

The chain has TRBV30 and TRBJ2-3; a weak D match, TRBD1 (5 bases). Trimming took 4 bases from V and 3 from J, leaving 14 bases between them. Germline V gives CDR1 GTSNPN, CDR2 SVGIG (reference sequence). The CDR3 extends over 14 amino acids. DNA for the CDR3: TGTGCCTGGACCAGGGAAATGATTACAGATACGCAGTATTTT. Amino acid sequence: CAWTREMITDTQYF.

This rearrangement joins TRBV11-1 to TRBJ2-3; 8 positions agree with TRBD2. The CDR3 has 17 amino acids. The V gene's germline CDR1 is SGHAT and CDR2 FQDESV (reference sequence). The ends lost 3 bases at V and 0 bases at J; junction bases unmatched: 8. The CDR3 loop is CASSLGSGLASTDTQYF. CDR3 DNA: TGTGCCAGCAGCTTGGGATCAGGACTAGCTAGCACAGATACGCAGTATTTT.

The chain recombines TRBV7-3 with TRBJ2-3; D is unclear. There are 14 residues in the CDR3. Germline CDR1 reads SGHTA; CDR2 reads FQGTGA. Trimming cost V 1 base and J 1 base, with 6 bases left between them. CDR3 protein: CASSLNGGTDTQYF. The CDR3 DNA reads as TGTGCCAGCAGCTTAAATGGAGGCACAGATACGCAGTATTTT. Combining the CDR3 with reference TRBV7-3 and TRBJ2-3 gives the whole variable domain GAGVSQTPSNKVTEKGKYVELRCDPISGHTALYWYRQSLGQGPEFLIYFQGTGAADDSGLPNDRFFAVRPEGSVSTLKIQRTERGDSAVYLCASSLNGGTDTQYFGPGTRLTVL.

This chain connects TRBV5-1 to TRBJ1-1; tentative D call: TRBD1 (6 bases). Trimming took 0 bases from V and 1 from J, leaving 10 bases between them. The germline V gene has CDR1 SGHRS and CDR2 YFSETQ. The CDR3 is made up of 15 amino acids. The CDR3 loop reads CASSLGPTGNTEAFF. The DNA for the CDR3 is TGCGCCAGCAGCTTGGGGCCGACAGGGAACACTGAAGCTTTCTTT.

The gene calls are TRBV15 and TRBJ1-3; the D is unclear. From germline, CDR1 is LNHNV and CDR2 YYDKDF (reference sequence). V was pared by 1 base and J by 2 bases, with 6 bases between. This CDR3 comprises 14 residues. CDR3 in DNA: TGTGCCACCAGCAGAGCCGGGCCTGGAAACACCATATATTTT. It is translated as CATSRAGPGNTIYF.